This TCR beta chain was identified in a study of T-cell memory formation after mild COVID-19. Whole-study results and caveats: There was a balanced CD4/CD8 profile in clones contracting day 15 to 85, and later expanders leaned CD4+.

V was clipped by 5 bases and J by 7 bases; unmatched bases: 12. Germline V lookup: CDR1 LNHNV, CDR2 YYDKDF (reference sequence). CDR3 length equals 16 residues. This clonotype was recorded a few times. As yet, its antigen is unknown. One entry per CDR3 protein results from TCRdb running MiXCR on the 5' RACE reads. This table has about half a million distinct CDR3 sequences, 15% to 20% appearing once. J is TRBJ2-1 and V is TRBV15; 9 nucleotides align to TRBD2. The origin of this receptor is an adult woman who had mild COVID-19 (a few samples of this study predate the infection). Cell type and time point are not known. Sequencing was done on a sample of PBMCs or a T cell subset sorted from them (not recorded which). In DNA, the CDR3 is TGTGCCACCAGCTCCACTCCGGGACTAGCTCCAAATGAGCAGTTCTTC. This sequence encodes CATSSTPGLAPNEQFF. Supplemented by reference TRBV15 and TRBJ2-1, the full variable domain reads DAMVIQNPRYQVTQFGKPVTLSCSQTLNHNVMYWYQQKSSQAPKLLFHYYDKDFNNEADTPDNFQSRRPNTSFCFLDIRSPGLGDTAMYLCATSSTPGLAPNEQFFGPGTRLTVL.